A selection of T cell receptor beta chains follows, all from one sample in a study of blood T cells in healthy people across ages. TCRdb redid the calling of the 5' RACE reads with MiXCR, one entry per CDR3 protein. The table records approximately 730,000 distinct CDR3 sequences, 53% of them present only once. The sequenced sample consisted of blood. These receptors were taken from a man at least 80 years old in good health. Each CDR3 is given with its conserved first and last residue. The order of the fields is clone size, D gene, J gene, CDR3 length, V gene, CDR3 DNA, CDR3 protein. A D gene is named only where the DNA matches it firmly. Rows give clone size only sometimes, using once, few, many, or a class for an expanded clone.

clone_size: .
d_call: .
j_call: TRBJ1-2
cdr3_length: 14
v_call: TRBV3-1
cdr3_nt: TGTGCCAGCAGCCAAGAATTTCAGGGCTATGGCTACACCTTC
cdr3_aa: CASSQEFQGYGYTF

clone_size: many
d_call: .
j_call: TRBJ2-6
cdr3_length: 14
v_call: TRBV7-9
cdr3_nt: TGTGCCAGCAGCCACCCCCTCCGGGCCAACGTCCTGACTTTC
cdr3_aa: CASSHPLRANVLTF

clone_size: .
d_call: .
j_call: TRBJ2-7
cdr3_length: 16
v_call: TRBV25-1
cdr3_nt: TGTGCCAGCAGTGAGCCCAACAGGGGGGGGTCCTACGAGCAGTACTTC
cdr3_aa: CASSEPNRGGSYEQYF

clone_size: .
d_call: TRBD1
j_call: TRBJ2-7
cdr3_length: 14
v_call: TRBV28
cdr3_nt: TGTGCCAGCAGTTTACAGGGGGTTCCCTACGAGCAGTACTTC
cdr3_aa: CASSLQGVPYEQYF

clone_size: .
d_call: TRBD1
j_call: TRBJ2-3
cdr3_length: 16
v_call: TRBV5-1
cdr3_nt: TGCGCCAGCAGCGCGACAGGGGCCCCTCGCGCAGATACGCAGTATTTT
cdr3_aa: CASSATGAPRADTQYF

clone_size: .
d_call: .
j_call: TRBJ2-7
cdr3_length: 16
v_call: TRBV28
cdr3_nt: TGTGCCAGCAGCCAACTAAAGAGGCAATCCACCCACGAGCAGTACTTC
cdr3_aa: CASSQLKRQSTHEQYF

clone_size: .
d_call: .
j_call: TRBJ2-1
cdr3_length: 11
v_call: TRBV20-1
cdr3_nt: TGCAGTGCCCCCCAGCACAATGAGCAGTTCTTC
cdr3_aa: CSAPQHNEQFF

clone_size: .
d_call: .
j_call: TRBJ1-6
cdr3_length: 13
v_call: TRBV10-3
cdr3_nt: TGTGCCACTCGTGCCGGCGATAATTCACCCCTCCACTTT
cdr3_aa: CATRAGDNSPLHF

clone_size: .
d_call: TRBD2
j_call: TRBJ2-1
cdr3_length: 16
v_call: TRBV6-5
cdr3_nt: TGTGCCAGCAGGGGGACAGGACTAGCGGGAGTGAGAACGAAGTTCTTC
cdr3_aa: CASRGTGLAGVRTKFF

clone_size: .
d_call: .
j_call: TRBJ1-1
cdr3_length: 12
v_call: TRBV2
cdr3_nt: TGTGCCAGCAGTGCGTGGAACACTGAAGCTTTCTTT
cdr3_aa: CASSAWNTEAFF

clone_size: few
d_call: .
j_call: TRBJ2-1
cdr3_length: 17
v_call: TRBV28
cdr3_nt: TGTGCCAGCAGTACCCTGAGGCAGCGACTATCCTACAATGAGCAGTTCTTC
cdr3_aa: CASSTLRQRLSYNEQFF

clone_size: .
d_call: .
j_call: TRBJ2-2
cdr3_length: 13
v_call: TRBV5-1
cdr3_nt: TGCGCCAGCAGCGGCGACAACACCGGGGAGCTGTTTTTT
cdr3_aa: CASSGDNTGELFF

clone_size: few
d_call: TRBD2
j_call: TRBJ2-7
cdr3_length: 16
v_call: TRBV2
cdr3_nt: TGTGCCAGCAGCCCGGGACTAGCGCCGAGAACCGACGAGCAGTACTTC
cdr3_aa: CASSPGLAPRTDEQYF

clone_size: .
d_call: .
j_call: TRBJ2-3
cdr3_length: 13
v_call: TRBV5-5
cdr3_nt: TGTGCCAGCAGGGGTCGGACAGTAGATACGCAGTATTTT
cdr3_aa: CASRGRTVDTQYF

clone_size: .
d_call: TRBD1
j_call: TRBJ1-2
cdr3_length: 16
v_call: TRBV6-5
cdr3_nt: TGTGCCAGCAGTTTATTAGGGACAGCTTCTAACTATGGCTACACCTTC
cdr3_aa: CASSLLGTASNYGYTF

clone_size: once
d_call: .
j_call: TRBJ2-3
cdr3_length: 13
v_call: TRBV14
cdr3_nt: TGTGCCAGCAGCCGGACAGGCGGGGGTACGCAGTATTTT
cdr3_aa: CASSRTGGGTQYF

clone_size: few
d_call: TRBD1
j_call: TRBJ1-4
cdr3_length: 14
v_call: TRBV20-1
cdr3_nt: TGCAGTGCTAGACCGCCGGGACAGGGAGAAAAACTGTTTTTT
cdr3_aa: CSARPPGQGEKLFF

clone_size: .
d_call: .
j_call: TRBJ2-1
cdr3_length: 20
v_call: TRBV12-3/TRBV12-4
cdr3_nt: TGTGCCAGCAGTTTAGCGCCGGGCGGAGCACCCAGAGCGGTCTACAATGAGCAGTTCTTC
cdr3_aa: CASSLAPGGAPRAVYNEQFF

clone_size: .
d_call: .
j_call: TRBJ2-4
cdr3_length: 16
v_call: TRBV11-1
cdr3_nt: TGTGCCAGCAGCTCCGGGAGCCCGGCAGCCAAAAACATTCAGTACTTC
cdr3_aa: CASSSGSPAAKNIQYF

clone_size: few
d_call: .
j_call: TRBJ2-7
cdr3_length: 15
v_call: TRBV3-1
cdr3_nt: TGTGCCAGCAGCCTCGACCGGGACAACTCCTACGAGCAGTACTTC
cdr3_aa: CASSLDRDNSYEQYF

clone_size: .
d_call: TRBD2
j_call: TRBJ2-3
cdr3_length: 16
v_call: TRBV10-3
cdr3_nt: TGTGCCATCAGTGAGGGGACTAGCGGGAGCCCCAGATACGCGTATTTT
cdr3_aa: CAISEGTSGSPRYAYF

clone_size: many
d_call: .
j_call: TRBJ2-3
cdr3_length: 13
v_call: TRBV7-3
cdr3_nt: TGTGCCAGCAGCTCTTACGGTACAGATACGCAGTATTTT
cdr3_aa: CASSSYGTDTQYF

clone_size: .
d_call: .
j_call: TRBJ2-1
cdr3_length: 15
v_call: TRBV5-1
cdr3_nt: TGCGCCAGCAGCTTGTCTCCGGGGACATACAATGAGCAGTTCTTC
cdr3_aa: CASSLSPGTYNEQFF

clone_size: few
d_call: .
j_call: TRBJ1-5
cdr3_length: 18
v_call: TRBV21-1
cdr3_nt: TGTGCCAGCAGCAAAGCGCTAAGGGACAGAGGCGGCAATCAGCCCCAGCATTTT
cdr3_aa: CASSKALRDRGGNQPQHF

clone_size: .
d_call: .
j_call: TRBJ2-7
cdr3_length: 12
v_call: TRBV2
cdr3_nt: TGTGCCAGCAGCGGAGTGGCCTACAAGCAGTACTTC
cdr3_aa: CASSGVAYKQYF

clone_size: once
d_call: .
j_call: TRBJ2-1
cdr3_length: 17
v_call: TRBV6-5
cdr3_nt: TGTGCCAGCAGTTATCAGCGAGCGGTGATCTCCTACAATGAGCAGTTCTTC
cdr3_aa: CASSYQRAVISYNEQFF

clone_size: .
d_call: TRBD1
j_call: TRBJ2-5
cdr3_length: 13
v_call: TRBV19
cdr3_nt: TGTGCCAGCGGACAGGGGGCGTTGGGAGAGCAGTACTTC
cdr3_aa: CASGQGALGEQYF

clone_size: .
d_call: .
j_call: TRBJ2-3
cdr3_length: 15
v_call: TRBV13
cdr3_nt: TGTGCCAGCAGCTTAGGGGGACGCCACCCGGATACGCAGTATTTT
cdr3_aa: CASSLGGRHPDTQYF

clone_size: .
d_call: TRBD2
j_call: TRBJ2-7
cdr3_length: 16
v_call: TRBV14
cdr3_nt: TGTGCCAGCAGCGATATGGGACTAGCGGGAGCTTACGAGCAGTACTTC
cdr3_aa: CASSDMGLAGAYEQYF

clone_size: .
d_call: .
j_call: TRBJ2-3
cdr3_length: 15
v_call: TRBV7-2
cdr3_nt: TGTGCTAGCAGCTTTGGGAGTGGGGGCACAGATACGCAGTATTTT
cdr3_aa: CASSFGSGGTDTQYF

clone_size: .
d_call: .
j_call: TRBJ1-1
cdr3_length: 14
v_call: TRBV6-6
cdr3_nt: TGTGCCAGCAGGATATTAAACAGGGCCACTGAAGCTTTCTTT
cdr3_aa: CASRILNRATEAFF

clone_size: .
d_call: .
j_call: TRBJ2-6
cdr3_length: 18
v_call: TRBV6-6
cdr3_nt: TGTGCCAGCAGTCCTGGACAGCACCCCACCTCTGGGGCCAACGTCCTGACTTTC
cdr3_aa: CASSPGQHPTSGANVLTF

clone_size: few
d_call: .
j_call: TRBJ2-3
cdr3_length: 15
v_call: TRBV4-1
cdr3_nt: TGCGCCAGCAGCCAAGGTGCTAGCGGCACAGATACGCAGTATTTT
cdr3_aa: CASSQGASGTDTQYF

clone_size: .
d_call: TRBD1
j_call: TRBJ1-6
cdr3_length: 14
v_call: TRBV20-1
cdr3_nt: TGCAGTGCCTCCCCGGGGACAGGGGTCTCACCCCTCCACTTT
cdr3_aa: CSASPGTGVSPLHF

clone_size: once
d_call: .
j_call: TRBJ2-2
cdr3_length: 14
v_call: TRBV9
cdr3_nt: TGTGCCAGCAGCGTGGGCCTTTCATCCGGGGAGCTGTTTTTT
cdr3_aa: CASSVGLSSGELFF

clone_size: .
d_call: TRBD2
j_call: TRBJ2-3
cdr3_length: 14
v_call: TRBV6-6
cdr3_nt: TGTGCCAGCAGCAGGGGACTAGTTGACAGATACGCGTATTTT
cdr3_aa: CASSRGLVDRYAYF

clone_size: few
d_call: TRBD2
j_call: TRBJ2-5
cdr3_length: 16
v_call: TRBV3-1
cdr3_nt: TGTGCCAGCAGCCCCGGGACTAGGAGGGTACAAGAGACCCAGTACTTC
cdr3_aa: CASSPGTRRVQETQYF